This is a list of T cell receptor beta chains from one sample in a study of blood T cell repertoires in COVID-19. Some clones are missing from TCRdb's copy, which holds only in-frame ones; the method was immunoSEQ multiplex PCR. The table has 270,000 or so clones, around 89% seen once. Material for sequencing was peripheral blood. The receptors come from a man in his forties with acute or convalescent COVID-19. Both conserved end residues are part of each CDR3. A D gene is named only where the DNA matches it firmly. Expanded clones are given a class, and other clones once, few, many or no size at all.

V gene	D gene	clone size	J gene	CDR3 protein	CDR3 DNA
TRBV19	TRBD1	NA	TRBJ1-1	CASSIKTGGLNTEAFF	TGTGCCAGTAGTATCAAAACAGGGGGACTGAACACTGAAGCTTTCTTT
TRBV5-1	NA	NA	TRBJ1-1	CASSLGLYRNTEAFF	TGCGCCAGCAGCCTTGGACTTTATCGGAACACTGAAGCTTTCTTT
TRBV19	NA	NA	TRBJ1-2	CASWNDRGGLYGYTF	TGTGCCAGTTGGAACGATAGGGGTGGGCTCTATGGCTACACCTTC
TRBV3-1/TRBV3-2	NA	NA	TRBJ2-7	CASSQNPGAYEQYF	TGTGCCAGCAGCCAAAATCCAGGGGCCTACGAGCAGTACTTC
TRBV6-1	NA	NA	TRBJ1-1	CASSVGSTEAFF	TGTGCCAGCAGTGTTGGGAGCACTGAAGCTTTCTTT
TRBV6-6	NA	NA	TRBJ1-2	CAHSIGYANYGYTF	TGTGCCCACTCAATCGGGTACGCTAACTATGGCTACACCTTC
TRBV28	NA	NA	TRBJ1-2	CASSSLQGPYGYTF	TGTGCCAGCAGTTCTCTCCAGGGGCCCTATGGCTACACCTTC
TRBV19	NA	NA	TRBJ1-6	CASSLELSYNSPLHF	TGTGCCAGTAGCCTTGAACTTTCCTATAATTCACCCCTCCACTTT
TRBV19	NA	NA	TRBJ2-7	CASSMGDIAYEQYF	TGTGCCAGTAGTATGGGAGACATAGCATACGAGCAGTACTTC
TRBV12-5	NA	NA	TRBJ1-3	CASGPSGQGRNTIYF	TGTGCTAGTGGCCCCTCTGGACAAGGCCGAAACACCATATATTTT
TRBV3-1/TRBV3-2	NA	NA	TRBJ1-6	CASSQSGSVNNSPLHF	TGTGCCAGCAGCCAGTCCGGGTCAGTCAATAATTCACCCCTCCACTTT
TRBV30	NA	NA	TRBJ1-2	CAWSVGQSGYTF	TGTGCCTGGAGTGTAGGACAGTCTGGCTACACCTTC
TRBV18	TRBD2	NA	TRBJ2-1	CASSPTSGGAYNEQFF	TGTGCCAGCTCACCAACTAGCGGGGGGGCGTACAATGAGCAGTTCTTC
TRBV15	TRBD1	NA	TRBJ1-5	CATSTADRVSDQPQHF	TGTGCCACCAGCACCGCCGACAGGGTTAGTGACCAGCCCCAGCATTTT
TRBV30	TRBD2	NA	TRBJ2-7	CAWSVRLAGPYEQYF	TGTGCCTGGAGTGTACGGCTAGCGGGTCCCTACGAGCAGTACTTC
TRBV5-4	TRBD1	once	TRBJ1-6	CASNRGGDNSPLHF	TGTGCCAGCAACAGGGGAGGCGATAATTCACCCCTCCACTTT
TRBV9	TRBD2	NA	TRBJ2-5	CASSLRTGTSGGKGETQYF	TGTGCCAGCAGCTTGCGCACCGGGACTAGCGGGGGGAAAGGAGAGACCCAGTACTTC
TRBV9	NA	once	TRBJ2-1	CASSGVSSYNEQFF	TGTGCCAGCAGCGGAGTGAGCTCCTACAATGAGCAGTTCTTC
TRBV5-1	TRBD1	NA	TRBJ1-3	CASSWMGQGVGNTIYF	TGCGCCAGCAGCTGGATGGGACAGGGAGTTGGAAACACCATATATTTT
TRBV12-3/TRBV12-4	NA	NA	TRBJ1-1	CASSFFMEAFF	TGTGCCAGCAGTTTTTTTATGGAGGCTTTCTTT